This T cell receptor (beta chain) was captured by sequencing in a study of molecular identifiers for immune sequencing clone quantification. Via MiXCR, TCRdb re-called the PCR reads, giving one row per CDR3 protein. The sample has approximately 320,000 distinct CDR3 sequences; roughly 24% are singletons. CDR3 size: 14 residues. Germline CDR1 and CDR2: SGHVS and FNYEAQ. A note on this clonotype: This may stem from a read error, because a much larger clone lies one nucleotide away.

The sequence was obtained from a human donor in good health. Some libraries in this study had Jurkat cell RNA spiked in. The chain joins TRBV7-6 to TRBJ2-7, with 9 bases that match TRBD1. The sequenced sample was naive CD8+ T cells from blood, with Jurkat cell RNA spiked in. As to subset: FACS-sorted CD8+CD4-CCR7+CD45RA+ naive T cells. This chain's CDR3 is CACSPRTGDREQYF. The CDR3, as DNA: TGTGCCTGCAGCCCACGGACAGGGGACCGGGAGCAGTACTTC.